This T cell receptor (beta chain) emerged from a study of neurological immune-mediated disorders. The study, taken as a whole, reports: Whereas HTLV-1-associated myelopathy showed the most TCR clonal expansion, multiple sclerosis showed the least, with levels below those of healthy controls.

Synthesis of cDNA was performed by 5'RACE using 10-nucleotide random UMIs. From 15-18 subjects, every sequencing run obtained over 190 million TCR-beta sequences. One entry per CDR3 protein results from TCRdb running MiXCR on the 5' RACE reads. The table records 25,000 to 35,000 distinct CDR3 sequences, 12% of them present only once. This clonotype has ten or more counts. As yet, its antigen is unknown. The V gene lost 3 bases and the J gene lost 4 bases, with 12 bases spanning the gap. Germline values: CDR1 DFQATT, CDR2 SNEGSKA (reference sequence). This CDR3 has 14 amino acids. The specimen was PBMCs. This TCR was recovered from a man aged 55 to 69 in good health. V and J are TRBV20-1 and TRBJ2-2, with D perhaps given as TRBD1 or TRBD2 (6 bases each). This chain's CDR3 is CSASVGGPTGELFF. In DNA form, the CDR3 reads TGCAGTGCTAGCGTTGGGGGGCCCACCGGGGAGCTGTTTTTT.